This TCR beta chain was profiled in a study of blood T cell repertoires in COVID-19. As for the study in general: The United States, Italy and Spain were the sources of the acute and convalescent COVID-19 samples. Sample material is recorded as cDNA or gDNA derived from T cells, B-cell-depleted T cells, or PBMCs.

The CDR3 consists of 15 residues. After removal of 1 base from V and 6 bases from J, the junction contained 7 bases not matched to a gene. Germline V lookup: CDR1 KGHSH, CDR2 LQKENI. Assay: immunoSEQ multiplex PCR; the TCRdb copy retains only in-frame clones and omits some. The sample holds about 120,000 clones, around 87% seen once. Sample: peripheral blood. This rearrangement joins TRBV18 to TRBJ2-7; TRBD1 matches at 9 bases. The receptor's source is a woman in her fifties or sixties with acute or convalescent COVID-19. The CDR3 bases are TGTGCCAGCTCACCACGCTTGGGACAGGGTCTCGAGCAGTACTTC. This encodes CASSPRLGQGLEQYF.